Described below is a single T cell receptor beta chain sequence and its context. Its antigen is not identified. The sample belongs to a study of T cells expressing NK-cell markers. Study-wide findings and caveats: A few donors' CD3+CD56-NKG2C+ cells were dominated by the same clonotypes.

TCRdb reprocessed the 5' RACE reads, keeping one entry per CDR3 protein, no DNA. Recorded for this sample: 300,000 to 450,000 distinct CDR3 sequences. Germline assignment: CDR1 GTSNPN and CDR2 SVGIG (reference sequence). This CDR3 has 14 residues. The receptor was isolated from a man aged 18-75 years in good health. The chain carries TRBV30 and TRBJ2-5; TCRdb designates TRBD2, a call that cannot be tested without DNA. Sequences were obtained from blood T cells: a sorted CD56 or NKG2C T cell subset, CD4+ or CD8+ T cells, or bulk PBMC T cells (not recorded which). The CDR3: CAWSVHSGRKTQYF. The full variable domain, with the rest looked up from reference TRBV30 and TRBJ2-5, is SQTIHQWPATLVQPVGSPLSLECTVEGTSNPNLYWYRQAAGRGLQLLFYSVGIGQISSEVPQNLSASRPQDRQFILSSKKLLLSDSGFYLCAWSVHSGRKTQYFGPGTRLLVL.